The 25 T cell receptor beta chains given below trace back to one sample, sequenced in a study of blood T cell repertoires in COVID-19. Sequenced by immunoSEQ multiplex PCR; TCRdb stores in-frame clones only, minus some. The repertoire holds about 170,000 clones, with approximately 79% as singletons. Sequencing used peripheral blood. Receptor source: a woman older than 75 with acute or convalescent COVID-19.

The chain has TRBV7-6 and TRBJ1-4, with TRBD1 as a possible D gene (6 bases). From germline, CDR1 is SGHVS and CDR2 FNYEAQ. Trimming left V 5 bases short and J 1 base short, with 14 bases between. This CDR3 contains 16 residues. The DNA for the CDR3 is TGTGCCAGCAGCCCCGGGAGGGGGGAAACTAATGAAAAACTGTTTTTT. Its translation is CASSPGRGETNEKLFF.

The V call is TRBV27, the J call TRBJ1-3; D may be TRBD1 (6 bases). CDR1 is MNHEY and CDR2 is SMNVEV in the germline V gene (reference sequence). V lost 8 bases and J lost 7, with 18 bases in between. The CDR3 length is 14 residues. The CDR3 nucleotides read TGTGCCAGCTGTAAGGGGGACGGTTCTAACACCATATATTTT. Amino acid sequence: CASCKGDGSNTIYF.

This CDR3 reads CASIRAQNTEAFF. In nucleotides, the CDR3 is TGTGCCAGCATCAGGGCCCAGAACACTGAAGCTTTCTTT. The chain carries TRBV2 and TRBJ1-1, with a weak D call TRBD1 (5 bases). V was trimmed by 7 bases and J by 1 base, leaving 10 bases between them. Germline CDR1 and CDR2: SNHLY and FYNNEI. The CDR3 is made up of 13 amino acids.

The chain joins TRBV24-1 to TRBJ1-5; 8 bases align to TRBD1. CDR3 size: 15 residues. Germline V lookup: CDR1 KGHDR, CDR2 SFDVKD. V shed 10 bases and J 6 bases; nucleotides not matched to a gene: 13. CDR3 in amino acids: CATFRRTGSGQPQHF. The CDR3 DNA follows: TGTGCCACTTTCCGTCGGACAGGGTCGGGTCAGCCCCAGCATTTT.

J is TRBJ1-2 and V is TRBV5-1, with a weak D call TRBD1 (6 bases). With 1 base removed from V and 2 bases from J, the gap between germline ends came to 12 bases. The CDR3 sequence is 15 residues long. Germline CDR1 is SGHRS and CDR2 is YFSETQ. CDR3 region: CASSLSGGQNYGYTF. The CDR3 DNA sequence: TGCGCCAGCAGCTTGAGCGGGGGCCAGAACTATGGCTACACCTTC.

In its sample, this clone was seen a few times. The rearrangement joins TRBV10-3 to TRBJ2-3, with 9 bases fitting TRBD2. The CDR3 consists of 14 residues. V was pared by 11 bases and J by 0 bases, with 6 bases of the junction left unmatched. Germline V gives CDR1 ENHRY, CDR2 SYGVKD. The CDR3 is CASRAGGSTDTQYF. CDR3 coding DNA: TGTGCCTCGAGAGCGGGAGGTAGCACAGATACGCAGTATTTT.

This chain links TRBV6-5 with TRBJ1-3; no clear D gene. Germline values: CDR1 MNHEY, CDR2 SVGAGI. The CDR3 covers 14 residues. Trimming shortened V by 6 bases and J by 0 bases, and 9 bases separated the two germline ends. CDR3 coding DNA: TGTGCCAGCAGGACGCGCGGCTCTGGAAACACCATATATTTT. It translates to CASRTRGSGNTIYF.

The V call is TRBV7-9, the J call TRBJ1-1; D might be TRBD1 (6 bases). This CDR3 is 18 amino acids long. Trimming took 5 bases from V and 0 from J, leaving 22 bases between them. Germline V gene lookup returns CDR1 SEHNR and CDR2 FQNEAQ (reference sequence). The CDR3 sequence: CASSQLPWDIFMNTEAFF. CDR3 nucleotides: TGTGCCAGCAGCCAATTGCCCTGGGACATTTTCATGAACACTGAAGCTTTCTTT.

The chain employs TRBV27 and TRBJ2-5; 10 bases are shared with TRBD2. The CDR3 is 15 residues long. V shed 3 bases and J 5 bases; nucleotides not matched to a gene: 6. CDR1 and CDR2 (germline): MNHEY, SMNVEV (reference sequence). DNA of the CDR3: TGTGCCAGCAGTTTCGAACTAGCGGGATGGGAGACCCAGTACTTC. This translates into CASSFELAGWETQYF.

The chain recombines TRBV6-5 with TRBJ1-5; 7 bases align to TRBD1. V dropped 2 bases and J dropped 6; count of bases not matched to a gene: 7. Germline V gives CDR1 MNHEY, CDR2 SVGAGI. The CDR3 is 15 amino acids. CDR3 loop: CASSYGGGAGQPQHF. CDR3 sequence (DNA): TGTGCCAGCAGTTACGGAGGGGGCGCGGGTCAGCCCCAGCATTTT.

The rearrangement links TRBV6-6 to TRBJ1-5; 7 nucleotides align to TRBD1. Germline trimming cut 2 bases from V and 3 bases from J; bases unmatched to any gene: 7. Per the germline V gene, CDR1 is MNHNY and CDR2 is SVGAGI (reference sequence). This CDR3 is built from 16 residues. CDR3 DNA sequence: TGTGCCAGCAGTTACGCGGGACAGCAGTACAATCAGCCCCAGCATTTT. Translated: CASSYAGQQYNQPQHF.

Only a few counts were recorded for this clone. The CDR3 bases are TGCGCCAGCAGCCAAGGTGTGAGGTTATTGAACACTGAAGCTTTCTTT. Translating it yields CASSQGVRLLNTEAFF. The rearrangement links TRBV4-1 to TRBJ1-1; D remains ambiguous. The CDR3 runs 16 residues. Germline CDR1 MGHRA, CDR2 YSYEKL. Trimming pared 1 base from V and 0 bases from J, leaving 12 bases between.

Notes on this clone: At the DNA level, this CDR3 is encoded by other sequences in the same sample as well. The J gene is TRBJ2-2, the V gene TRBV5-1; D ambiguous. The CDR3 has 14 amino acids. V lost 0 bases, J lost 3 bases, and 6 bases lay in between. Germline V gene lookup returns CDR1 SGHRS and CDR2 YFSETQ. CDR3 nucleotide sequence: TGCGCCAGCAGCTTGGGGCAGGACACCGGGGAGCTGTTTTTT. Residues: CASSLGQDTGELFF. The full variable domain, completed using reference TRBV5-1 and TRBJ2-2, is KAGVTQTPRYLIKTRGQQVTLSCSPISGHRSVSWYQQTPGQGLQFLFEYFSETQRNKGNFPGRFSGRQFSNSRSEMNVSTLELGDSALYLCASSLGQDTGELFFGEGSRLTVL.

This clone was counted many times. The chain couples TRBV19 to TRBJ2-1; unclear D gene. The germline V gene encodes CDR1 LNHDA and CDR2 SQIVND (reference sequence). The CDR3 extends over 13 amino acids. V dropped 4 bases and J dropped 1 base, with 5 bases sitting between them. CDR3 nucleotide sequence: TGTGCCAGTAGTAGCGGTTCCTACAATGAGCAGTTCTTC. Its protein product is CASSSGSYNEQFF.

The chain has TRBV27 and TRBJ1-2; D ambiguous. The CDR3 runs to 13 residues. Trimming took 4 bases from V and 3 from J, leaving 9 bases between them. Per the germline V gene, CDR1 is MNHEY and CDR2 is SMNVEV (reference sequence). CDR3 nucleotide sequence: TGTGCCAGCAGTTCCATCGGGGACTATGGCTACACCTTC. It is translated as CASSSIGDYGYTF.

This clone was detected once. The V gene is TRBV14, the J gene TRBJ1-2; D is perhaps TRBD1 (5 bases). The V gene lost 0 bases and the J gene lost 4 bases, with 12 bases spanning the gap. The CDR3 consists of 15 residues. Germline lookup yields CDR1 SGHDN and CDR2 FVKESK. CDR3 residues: CASSQDPGGTYGYTF. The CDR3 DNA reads TGTGCCAGCAGCCAAGATCCCGGGGGGACCTATGGCTACACCTTC.

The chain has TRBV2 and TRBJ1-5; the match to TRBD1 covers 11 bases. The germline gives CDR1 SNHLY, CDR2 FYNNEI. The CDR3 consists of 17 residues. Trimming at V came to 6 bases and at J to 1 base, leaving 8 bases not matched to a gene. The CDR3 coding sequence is TGTGCCAGCAGAGTCGGACAGGGGGCGGGGAGCAATCAGCCCCAGCATTTT. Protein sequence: CASRVGQGAGSNQPQHF.

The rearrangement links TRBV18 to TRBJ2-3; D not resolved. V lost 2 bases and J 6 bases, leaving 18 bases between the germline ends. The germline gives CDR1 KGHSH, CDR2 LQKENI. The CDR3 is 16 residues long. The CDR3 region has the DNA TGTGCCAGCTCACCAATGCAGCACCATACGGAGGATACGCAGTATTTT. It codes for CASSPMQHHTEDTQYF.

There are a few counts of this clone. The CDR3 coding sequence is TGCAGCGTTGAACCCGGGGGTACGGGTCTCTATGGCTACACCTTC. This codes for CSVEPGGTGLYGYTF. The J gene is TRBJ1-2, the V gene TRBV29-1, with a possible D match to TRBD1 (5 bases). The germline V and J ends were trimmed by 2 bases and 4 bases, with 17 bases remaining between them. The CDR3 runs 15 residues. The germline V gene has CDR1 SQVTM and CDR2 ANQGSEA.

The chain's CDR3 is CASSLAKAGGPYNEQFF. CDR3 nucleotide sequence: TGTGCCAGCAGCTTGGCCAAGGCGGGAGGGCCCTACAATGAGCAGTTCTTC. This chain uses TRBV5-4 with TRBJ2-1; 9 bases agree with TRBD2. Per germline, CDR1 SGHNT and CDR2 YYREEE (reference sequence). This CDR3 is built from 17 residues. The V segment lost 0 bases and the J segment 2 bases; nucleotides outside the gene matches: 6.

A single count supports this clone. DNA for the CDR3: TGCAGCGTTTCTCAGCGGGAGGGGGTAATGAACACTGAAGCTTTCTTT. This gives the protein CSVSQREGVMNTEAFF. The genes are TRBV29-1 and TRBJ1-1; tentative D call: TRBD1 (6 bases). The CDR3 loop spans 16 amino acids. V was clipped by 5 bases and J by 0 bases, with 19 bases between them. Germline-derived CDR1 and CDR2 are SQVTM and ANQGSEA.

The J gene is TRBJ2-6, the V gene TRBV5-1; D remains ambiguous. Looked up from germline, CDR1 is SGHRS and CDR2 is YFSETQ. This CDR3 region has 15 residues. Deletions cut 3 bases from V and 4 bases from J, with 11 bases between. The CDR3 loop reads CASSSPQAGANVLTF. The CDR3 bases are TGCGCCAGCAGCTCCCCGCAGGCGGGGGCCAACGTCCTGACTTTC.

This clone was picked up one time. CDR3 sequence reads: CASSTGQGVSIQYF. In DNA, the CDR3 is TGTGCCAGCTCAACGGGACAGGGAGTTAGCATTCAGTACTTC. The chain joins TRBV18 to TRBJ2-4; 9 nucleotides agree with TRBD1. Germline CDR1 is KGHSH and CDR2 is LQKENI. V trimming: 5 bases; J trimming: 9 bases; junction bases outside the gene matches: 8. This CDR3 has 14 amino acids.

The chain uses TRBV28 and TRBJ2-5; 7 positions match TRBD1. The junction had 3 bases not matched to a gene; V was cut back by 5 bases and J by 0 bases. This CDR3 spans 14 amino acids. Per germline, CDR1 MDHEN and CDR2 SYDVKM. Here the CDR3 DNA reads TGTGCCAGCAGTCAACAGGGGAACCAAGAGACCCAGTACTTC. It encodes CASSQQGNQETQYF. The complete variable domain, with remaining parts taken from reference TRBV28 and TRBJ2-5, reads DVKVTQSSRYLVKRTGEKVFLECVQDMDHENMFWYRQDPGLGLRLIYFSYDVKMKEKGDIPEGYSVSREKKERFSLILESASTNQTSMYLCASSQQGNQETQYFGPGTRLLVL.

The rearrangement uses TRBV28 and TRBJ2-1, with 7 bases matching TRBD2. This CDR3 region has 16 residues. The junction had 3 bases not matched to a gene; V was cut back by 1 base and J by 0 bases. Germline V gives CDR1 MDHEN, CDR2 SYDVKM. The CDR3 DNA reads TGTGCCAGCAGTTTATCGGGGGGTCGCTCCTACAATGAGCAGTTCTTC. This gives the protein CASSLSGGRSYNEQFF.